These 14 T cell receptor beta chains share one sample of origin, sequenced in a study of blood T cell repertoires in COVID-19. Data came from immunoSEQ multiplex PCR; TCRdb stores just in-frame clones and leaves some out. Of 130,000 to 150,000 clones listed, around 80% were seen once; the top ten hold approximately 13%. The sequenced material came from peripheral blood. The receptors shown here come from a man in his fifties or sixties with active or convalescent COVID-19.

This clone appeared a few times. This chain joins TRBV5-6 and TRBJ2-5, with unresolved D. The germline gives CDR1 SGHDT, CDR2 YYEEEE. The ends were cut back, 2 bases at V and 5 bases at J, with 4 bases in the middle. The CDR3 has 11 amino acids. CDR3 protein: CASSFVETQYF. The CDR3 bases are TGTGCCAGCAGCTTCGTGGAGACCCAGTACTTC.

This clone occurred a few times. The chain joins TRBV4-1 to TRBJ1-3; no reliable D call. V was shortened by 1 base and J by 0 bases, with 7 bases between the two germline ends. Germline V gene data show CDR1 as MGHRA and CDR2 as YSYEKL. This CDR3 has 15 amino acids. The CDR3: CASSQGPGSGNTIYF. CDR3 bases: TGCGCCAGCAGCCAAGGACCAGGCTCTGGAAACACCATATATTTT.

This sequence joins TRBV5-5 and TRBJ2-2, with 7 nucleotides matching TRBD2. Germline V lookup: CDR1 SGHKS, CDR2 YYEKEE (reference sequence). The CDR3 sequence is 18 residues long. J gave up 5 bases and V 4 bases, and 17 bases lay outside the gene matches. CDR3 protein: CASSPNWAGAVETGELFF. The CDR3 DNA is TGTGCCAGCAGCCCGAACTGGGCGGGAGCCGTTGAGACCGGGGAGCTGTTTTTT.

The CDR3 here is CASSQRGTGLRWETQYF. The DNA for the CDR3 is TGCGCCAGCAGCCAAAGGGGGACAGGGCTTCGCTGGGAGACCCAGTACTTC. The genes are TRBV5-1 and TRBJ2-5, with 9 positions matching TRBD1. The V and J ends lost 4 bases and 5 bases, in that order; junction bases with no gene match: 15. The CDR3 contains 17 residues. CDR1 and CDR2 (germline): SGHRS, YFSETQ. Variable domain in full (rest from reference TRBV5-1 and TRBJ2-5): KAGVTQTPRYLIKTRGQQVTLSCSPISGHRSVSWYQQTPGQGLQFLFEYFSETQRNKGNFPGRFSGRQFSNSRSEMNVSTLELGDSALYLCASSQRGTGLRWETQYFGPGTRLLVL.

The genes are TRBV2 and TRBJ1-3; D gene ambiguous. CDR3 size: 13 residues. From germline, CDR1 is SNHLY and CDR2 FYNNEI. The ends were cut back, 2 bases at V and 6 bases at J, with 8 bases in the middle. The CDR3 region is CASSESQENTIYF. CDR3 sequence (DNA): TGTGCCAGCAGTGAAAGCCAAGAAAACACCATATATTTT.

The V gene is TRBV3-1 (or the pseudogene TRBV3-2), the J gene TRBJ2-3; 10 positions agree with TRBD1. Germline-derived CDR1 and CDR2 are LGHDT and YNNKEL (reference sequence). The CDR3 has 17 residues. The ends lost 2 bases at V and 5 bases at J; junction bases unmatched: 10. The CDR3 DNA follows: TGTGCCAGCAGCCAACTGCCACGACAGGGGGCCAGAGATACGCAGTATTTT. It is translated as CASSQLPRQGARDTQYF.

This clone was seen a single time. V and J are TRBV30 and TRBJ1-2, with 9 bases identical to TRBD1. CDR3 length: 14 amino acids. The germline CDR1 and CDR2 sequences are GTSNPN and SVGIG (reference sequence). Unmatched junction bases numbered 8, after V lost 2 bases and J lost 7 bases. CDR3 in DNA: TGTGCCTGGAGTACGGGACAGGGCTTCAGTGGCTACACCTTC. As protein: CAWSTGQGFSGYTF.

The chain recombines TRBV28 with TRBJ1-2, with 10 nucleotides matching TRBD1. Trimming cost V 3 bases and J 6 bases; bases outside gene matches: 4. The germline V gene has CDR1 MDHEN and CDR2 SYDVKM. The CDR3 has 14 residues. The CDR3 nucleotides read TGTGCCAGCAGTTTCCCGGGACAGGGGAATGGCTACACCTTC. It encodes CASSFPGQGNGYTF.

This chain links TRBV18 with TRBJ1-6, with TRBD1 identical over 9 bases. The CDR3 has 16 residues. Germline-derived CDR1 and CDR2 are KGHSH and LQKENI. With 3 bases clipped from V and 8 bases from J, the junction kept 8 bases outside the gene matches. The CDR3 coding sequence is TGTGCCAGCTCACCGCTACAGGGGGCGCGGGATTCACCCCTCCACTTT. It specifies CASSPLQGARDSPLHF.

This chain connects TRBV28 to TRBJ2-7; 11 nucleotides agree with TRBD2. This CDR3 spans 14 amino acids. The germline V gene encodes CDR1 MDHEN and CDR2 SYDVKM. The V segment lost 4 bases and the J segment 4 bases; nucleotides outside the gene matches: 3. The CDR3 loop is CASSSGLAVYEQYF. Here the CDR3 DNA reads TGTGCCAGCAGTTCGGGACTAGCGGTTTACGAGCAGTACTTC. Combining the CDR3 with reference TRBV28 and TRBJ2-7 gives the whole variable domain DVKVTQSSRYLVKRTGEKVFLECVQDMDHENMFWYRQDPGLGLRLIYFSYDVKMKEKGDIPEGYSVSREKKERFSLILESASTNQTSMYLCASSSGLAVYEQYFGPGTRLTVT.

The chain's CDR3 is CASSTTGTGAYEQYF. DNA for the CDR3: TGTGCCAGCAGTACAACCGGGACAGGGGCCTACGAGCAGTACTTC. The chain is built from TRBV6-2 or TRBV6-3 and TRBJ2-7, with TRBD1 identical over 10 bases. Germline V gene sequence: CDR1 MNHEY, CDR2 SVGEGT. There are 15 residues in the CDR3. J lost 2 bases, V lost 5 bases, and 6 bases had no gene match.

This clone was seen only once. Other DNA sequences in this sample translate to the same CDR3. This chain's CDR3 is CASSPPGRGLETQYF. CDR3 nucleotides: TGTGCCAGCAGCCCCCCGGGCAGGGGATTGGAGACCCAGTACTTC. The V call is TRBV3-1 (or the pseudogene TRBV3-2), the J call TRBJ2-5; D perhaps matches TRBD1 (6 bases). Germline V CDR1 and CDR2: LGHDT, YNNKEL (reference sequence). V was cut by 4 bases and J by 5 bases, with 17 bases left in between. This CDR3 is built from 15 residues.

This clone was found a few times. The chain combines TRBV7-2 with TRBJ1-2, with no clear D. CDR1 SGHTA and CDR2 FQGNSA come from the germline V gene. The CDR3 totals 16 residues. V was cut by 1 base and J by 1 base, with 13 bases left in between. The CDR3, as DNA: TGTGCCAGCAGCTTAGAGGCCCTGCGGGTTAACTATGGCTACACCTTC. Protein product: CASSLEALRVNYGYTF.

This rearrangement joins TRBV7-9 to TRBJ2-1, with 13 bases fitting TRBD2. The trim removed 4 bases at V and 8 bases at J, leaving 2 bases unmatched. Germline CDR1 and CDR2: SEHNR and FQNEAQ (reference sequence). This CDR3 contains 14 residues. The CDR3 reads CASSWTSGSDEQFF. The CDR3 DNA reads TGTGCCAGCAGCTGGACTAGCGGGAGTGATGAGCAGTTCTTC.